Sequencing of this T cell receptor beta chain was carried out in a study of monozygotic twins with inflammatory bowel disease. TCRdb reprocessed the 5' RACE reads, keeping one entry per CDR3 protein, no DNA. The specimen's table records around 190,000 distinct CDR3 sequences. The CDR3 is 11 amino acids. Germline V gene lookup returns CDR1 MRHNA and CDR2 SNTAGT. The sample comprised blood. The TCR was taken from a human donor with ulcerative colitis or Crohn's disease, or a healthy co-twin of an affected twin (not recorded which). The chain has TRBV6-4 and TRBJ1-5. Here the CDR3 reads CASPERQPQHF.